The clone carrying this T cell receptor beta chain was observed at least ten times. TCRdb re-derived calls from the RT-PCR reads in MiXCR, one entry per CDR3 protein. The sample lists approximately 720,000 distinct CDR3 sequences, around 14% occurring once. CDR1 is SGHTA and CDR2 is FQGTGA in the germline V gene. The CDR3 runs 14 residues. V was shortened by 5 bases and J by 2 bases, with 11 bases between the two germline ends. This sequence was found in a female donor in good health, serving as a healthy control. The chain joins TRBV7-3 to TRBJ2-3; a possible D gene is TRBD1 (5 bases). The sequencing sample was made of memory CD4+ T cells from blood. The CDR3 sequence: CASSRRDNTDTQYF. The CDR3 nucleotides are TGTGCCAGCAGCCGCAGGGATAACACAGATACGCAGTATTTT.